Listed below are T cell receptor beta chains from one sample, sequenced in a study of shared clonotypes between healthy human individuals. Method: immunoSEQ multiplex PCR; TCRdb's copy keeps in-frame clones and lacks some. The sample carries 2 million to 2.5 million clones, under 95% recorded once. The specimen sequenced was naive CD4+ T cells from PBMCs. These receptor sequences come from a man younger than 35 in good health. Some clones in this sample may be carry-over from other donors' samples. CDR3s include the opening cysteine and the closing phenylalanine or tryptophan. A D gene is named only where the DNA matches it firmly. Only part of the rows carry a size: once, few, many, or a class if the clone is expanded.

size,J,V,D,DNA,CDR3
.,TRBJ2-7,TRBV10-3,.,TGTGCCATCAGTCTTGGCGGCGGATCCTACGAGCAGTACTTC,CAISLGGGSYEQYF
.,TRBJ2-7,TRBV5-1,.,TGCGCCAGCAGCTCAAATTCGGGTCCCCACGAGCAGTACTTC,CASSSNSGPHEQYF
.,TRBJ1-1,TRBV6-5,.,TGTGCCAGCAGTTTCTGGACAGAGGGGCCCACTGAAGCTTTCTTT,CASSFWTEGPTEAFF
.,TRBJ2-1,TRBV27,TRBD1,TGTGCCAGCAGTTCCGACCGGGACAGGGGTACTGAGCAGTTCTTC,CASSSDRDRGTEQFF
.,TRBJ2-3,TRBV21-1,.,TGTGCCAGCAGCGCCCTCGGGAGAGCCTCTGGTATGGGCACAGATACGCAGTATTTT,CASSALGRASGMGTDTQYF
few,TRBJ1-1,TRBV28,.,TGTGCCAGCAGTTTTGGGGCAGTTCGAACTGAAGCTTTCTTT,CASSFGAVRTEAFF
.,TRBJ2-2,TRBV10-3,.,TGTGCCATCAGTGCCTTACAGAACACCGGGGAGCTGTTTTTT,CAISALQNTGELFF
once,TRBJ1-1,TRBV27,TRBD1,TGTGCCAGCAGTTCCGCCAGGGGGGACACTGAAGCTTTCTTT,CASSSARGDTEAFF
.,TRBJ2-7,TRBV2,TRBD1,TGTGCCAGCAGAGCCGACAGGGATCCCTCCTACGAGCAGTACTTC,CASRADRDPSYEQYF
.,TRBJ2-1,TRBV14,TRBD2,TGTGCCAGCAGTCAACGACTAGCGGGAAGAAATGAGCAGTTCTTC,CASSQRLAGRNEQFF
.,TRBJ2-1,TRBV9,.,TGTGCCAGCAGCGTAGGGTCGGGTAGGTCCTACAATGAGCAGTTCTTC,CASSVGSGRSYNEQFF
.,TRBJ2-1,TRBV4-1,.,TGCGCCAGCAGCCAAGATTTTCTAGCTGGTGAGCAGTTCTTC,CASSQDFLAGEQFF
.,TRBJ2-2,TRBV7-3,.,TGTGCCAGCAGCCCACAGGGAGGGTCCGGGGAGCTGTTTTTT,CASSPQGGSGELFF
.,TRBJ2-7,TRBV6-6,TRBD1,TGTGCCAGCAGCAGGGACAGGACGAGCTCCTACGAGCAGTACTTC,CASSRDRTSSYEQYF
.,TRBJ2-3,TRBV11-3,.,TGTGCCAGCAGCTTTGGCGTTTCAGATACGCAGTATTTT,CASSFGVSDTQYF
.,TRBJ1-5,TRBV10-3,.,TGTGCCATCAGTGAATGGGGGGGCAATCAGCCCCAGCATTTT,CAISEWGGNQPQHF
.,TRBJ2-3,TRBV7-2,TRBD2,TGTGCCAGCAGCTCCGGACTAGCGGCGAGCTGGGATACGCAGTATTTT,CASSSGLAASWDTQYF
.,TRBJ1-2,TRBV29-1,.,TGCAGCGTTGGACCCGGACTGCCCCACTATGGCTACACCTTC,CSVGPGLPHYGYTF
.,TRBJ1-4,TRBV28,.,TGTGCCAGCATAGTTGGAGGGGACCCAACTAATGAAAAACTGTTTTTT,CASIVGGDPTNEKLFF
.,TRBJ2-3,TRBV5-1,TRBD1,TGCGCCAGCAGCCGGGACAGGCGCACAGATACGCAGTATTTT,CASSRDRRTDTQYF
.,TRBJ1-2,TRBV5-6,.,TGTGCCAGCAGCTTGGCTGGGGGCCCCACCTTC,CASSLAGGPTF
.,TRBJ2-7,TRBV15,.,TGTGCCACCAGTGGCTGGGGCCCGGTTTACGAGCAGTACTTC,CATSGWGPVYEQYF
.,TRBJ2-5,TRBV7-9,.,TGTGCCAGCAGCTTCGGCGGACAAGAGACCCAGTACTTC,CASSFGGQETQYF
.,TRBJ1-2,TRBV7-2,TRBD1,TGTGCCAGCAGCTCGCCCCCAGGGGGTTATGGCTACACCTTC,CASSSPPGGYGYTF
.,TRBJ2-7,TRBV4-2,TRBD1,TGTGCCAGCAGCCAAGAAGACAGGGGGTACGAGCAGTACTTC,CASSQEDRGYEQYF
.,TRBJ1-3,TRBV14,.,TGTGCCAGCAGCCCGACGCGGTGGCCTGGAAACACCATATATTTT,CASSPTRWPGNTIYF
.,TRBJ1-1,TRBV6-5,.,TGTGCCAGCAGTTACTCGCTACAAATGACTGAAGCTTTCTTT,CASSYSLQMTEAFF
.,TRBJ2-3,TRBV11-2,TRBD2,TGTGCCAGCAGCGACCTGGGCTGGGGTAGCGGGAGCAATACGCAGTATTTT,CASSDLGWGSGSNTQYF
.,TRBJ2-2,TRBV19,.,TGTGCCAGTAGTATAGAGCCCCGGACAGACAAGAACACCGGGGAGCTGTTTTTT,CASSIEPRTDKNTGELFF
once,TRBJ2-7,TRBV10-3,TRBD1,TGTGCCGCCCTCGGGGACAGGGGCCTTAGGGAGCAGTACTTC,CAALGDRGLREQYF
.,TRBJ2-7,TRBV7-9,.,TGTGCCAGCAGCTTAGGGCAGGTTAGATCCTACGAGCAGTACTTC,CASSLGQVRSYEQYF
.,TRBJ2-2,TRBV5-4,.,TGTGCCAGCAGCTTTAGCCTTCGAGTGGGGGCCGGGGAGCTGTTTTTT,CASSFSLRVGAGELFF
few,TRBJ2-7,TRBV7-2,TRBD1,TGTGCCAGCAGCTTAGAACAGGGGGGCTACGAGCAGTACTTC,CASSLEQGGYEQYF
.,TRBJ1-1,TRBV4-1,.,TGCGCCAGCAGCCAAGAGGGCTCAGCTTACGGGCAGGGGTACACTGAAGCTTTCTTT,CASSQEGSAYGQGYTEAFF
.,TRBJ2-7,TRBV5-1,.,TGCGCCAGCAGCTTGTCGGCAGATGCCTACGAGCAGTACTTC,CASSLSADAYEQYF
.,TRBJ2-7,TRBV15,.,TGTGCCACCAGCAGAGGCGGAGGGAACTCCTACGAGCAGTACTTC,CATSRGGGNSYEQYF
once,TRBJ1-2,TRBV28,.,TGTGCCAGCAGTTCGCGACAGCAGTATGGCTACACCTTC,CASSSRQQYGYTF
.,TRBJ1-5,TRBV7-3,.,TGTGCCAGCAGCTTAAAACTGGGTCAGCCCCAGCATTTT,CASSLKLGQPQHF
.,TRBJ1-6,TRBV4-2,.,TGTGCCAGCCGGGCAGGCAGCTCCTATAATTCACCCCTCCACTTT,CASRAGSSYNSPLHF
.,TRBJ1-4,TRBV5-5,.,TGTGCCAGCAGCTTGGGTTTCGGGGGCCAGAATGAAAAACTGTTTTTT,CASSLGFGGQNEKLFF
.,TRBJ1-4,TRBV19,TRBD1,TGTGCCAGTAGTACCCTCTACCGGGACAGTGAAAAACTGTTTTTT,CASSTLYRDSEKLFF
.,TRBJ1-2,TRBV28,.,TGTGCCAGCAGTTTTATGTCAGCTAACTATGGCTACACCTTC,CASSFMSANYGYTF
.,TRBJ1-2,TRBV28,TRBD1,TGTGCCAGCAGAGATCCGGGACAGCATAACTATGGCTACACCTTC,CASRDPGQHNYGYTF